The 25 T cell receptor beta chains below were found in one sample sequenced in a study of low-dose radiotherapy and immunotherapy resistance in tumors. TRAV and TRBV primers primed cDNA for both TCRalpha and TCRbeta. TCRs were put through approximately 21 PCR cycles of amplification with Phusion. A constant-region primer and the V-primer adapter served as the primer pair. MiXCR, run by TCRdb on the reads, gives a single entry per CDR3 protein. The sample yields roughly 100,000 distinct CDR3 sequences, roughly 20% seen once. Documented time point: after trial treatment. Stated treatment: LDRT plus nivolumab, ipilimumab, low-dose cyclophosphamide and aspirin (RACIN trial). Here the sequenced sample was PBMCs, taken after low-dose radiotherapy plus immunotherapy. The receptors derive from a female donor with ovarian cancer.

As concerns this clonotype: A read error may produce the germline difference seen at one junction end. CDR3 sequence (DNA): TGTGCCAGCAGCTTGGCCCAGGGTTACGGCTACACCTTC. It encodes CASSLAQGYGYTF. The genes are TRBV5-1 and TRBJ1-2; D is possibly TRBD1 (5 bases). This CDR3 is 13 amino acids long. Germline lookup yields CDR1 SGHRS and CDR2 YFSETQ.

This clonotype was counted a single time. The chain recombines TRBV6-6 with TRBJ1-6; D is uncertain. The CDR3 extends over 16 amino acids. Trimming took off 6 bases at V and 0 bases at J, with 12 bases between the two ends. The germline V gene encodes CDR1 MNHNY and CDR2 SVGAGI (reference sequence). This CDR3 reads CASRDNPSSYNSPLHF. CDR3 in DNA: TGTGCCAGCAGAGACAACCCCAGCTCCTATAATTCACCCCTCCACTTT.

This clonotype was counted ten times or more. The V gene is TRBV28, the J gene TRBJ1-5, with D perhaps TRBD1 (5 bases). V was pared by 6 bases and J by 6 bases, with 15 bases between. The CDR3 loop spans 14 amino acids. Germline values: CDR1 MDHEN, CDR2 SYDVKM. The CDR3 loop reads CASRQLGGFQPQHF. CDR3 DNA: TGTGCCAGCAGGCAACTCGGGGGGTTTCAGCCCCAGCATTTT.

This clonotype has at least ten counts. The chain employs TRBV24-1 and TRBJ1-1; perhaps TRBD1 as D (5 bases). Trimming pared 10 bases from V and 2 bases from J, leaving 19 bases between. The germline V gene encodes CDR1 KGHDR and CDR2 SFDVKD. This CDR3 region has 15 residues. As DNA, the CDR3 is TGTGCCACACGGAGGGGTAGGTTCGGAAACACTGAAGCTTTCTTT. Its protein product is CATRRGRFGNTEAFF.

This clonotype was seen many times. This sequence joins TRBV20-1 and TRBJ2-7, with 13 bases matching TRBD2. The trim removed 5 bases at V and 0 bases at J, leaving 10 bases unmatched. The CDR3 covers 17 residues. Germline V lookup: CDR1 DFQATT, CDR2 SNEGSKA (reference sequence). This CDR3 reads CSASGLAGDHRSYEQYF. The CDR3, as DNA: TGCAGTGCTTCAGGACTAGCGGGGGACCACCGCTCCTACGAGCAGTACTTC.

This clonotype was detected ten times or more. This chain joins TRBV24-1 and TRBJ2-1; 7 bases line up with TRBD2. The CDR3 is made up of 17 amino acids. Germline-derived CDR1 and CDR2 are KGHDR and SFDVKD. V gave up 0 bases and J gave up 5 bases; unmatched junction bases: 9. The CDR3 DNA reads as TGTGCCACCAGTGATTTGGAGTCGAGCGGGGCAAACAATGAGCAGTTCTTC. This codes for CATSDLESSGANNEQFF.

Ten or more counts support this clonotype. This chain connects TRBV20-1 to TRBJ2-3; 8 nucleotides align to TRBD2. The CDR3 consists of 15 residues. J lost 6 bases, V lost 3 bases, and 11 bases had no gene match. Germline V CDR1 and CDR2: DFQATT, SNEGSKA (reference sequence). The CDR3 DNA sequence: TGCAGTGCTAGTAAACTAGCGGTTAGTAGTGATACGCAGTATTTT. Translated: CSASKLAVSSDTQYF.

This chain links TRBV5-1 with TRBJ1-3, with 7 bases that match TRBD1. V lost 4 bases and J lost 2; bases outside the gene matches: 3. The V gene's germline CDR1 is SGHRS and CDR2 YFSETQ. The CDR3 extends over 14 amino acids. CDR3: CASSRDRTGNTIYF. The CDR3 DNA reads as TGCGCCAGCAGCCGGGACAGAACTGGAAACACCATATATTTT. The complete variable domain, with remaining parts taken from reference TRBV5-1 and TRBJ1-3, reads KAGVTQTPRYLIKTRGQQVTLSCSPISGHRSVSWYQQTPGQGLQFLFEYFSETQRNKGNFPGRFSGRQFSNSRSEMNVSTLELGDSALYLCASSRDRTGNTIYFGEGSWLTVV.

This clonotype is classed as medium-sized. J is TRBJ1-5 and V is TRBV28; TRBD1 matches 7 bases. The CDR3 runs to 15 residues. V was clipped by 6 bases and J by 1 base; unmatched bases: 6. Germline lookup yields CDR1 MDHEN and CDR2 SYDVKM. In nucleotides, the CDR3 is TGTGCCAGCAGCCGACAGGGTCCCAGCAATCAGCCCCAGCATTTT. Its protein is CASSRQGPSNQPQHF.

This clonotype was detected many times. The chain combines TRBV5-1 with TRBJ2-1; 15 nucleotides align to TRBD2. CDR1 and CDR2 (germline): SGHRS, YFSETQ. The CDR3 has 15 residues. V trimming: 4 bases; J trimming: 6 bases; junction bases outside the gene matches: 2. CDR3 bases: TGCGCCAGCAGCGAGGGACTAGCGGGAGGCAATGAGCAGTTCTTC. This codes for CASSEGLAGGNEQFF.

This clonotype was detected ten times or more. This chain uses TRBV29-1 with TRBJ1-1; D gene uncertain. The CDR3 runs to 14 residues. Germline CDR1 is SQVTM and CDR2 is ANQGSEA. Trimming shortened V by 6 bases and J by 0 bases, and 14 bases separated the two germline ends. CDR3 protein: CSVRRSIMNTEAFF. As DNA, the CDR3 is TGCAGCGTGCGCAGGTCCATCATGAACACTGAAGCTTTCTTT.

This clonotype was seen repeatedly, ten times or more. This chain uses TRBV20-1 with TRBJ1-2, with D uncertain. This CDR3 region has 16 residues. Deletions cut 0 bases from V and 8 bases from J, with 22 bases between. Germline loops: CDR1 DFQATT, CDR2 SNEGSKA (reference sequence). In DNA form, the CDR3 reads TGCAGTGCTAGAGATCCTGCGTCGGTGGACTTAGGCGGCTACACCTTC. This gives the protein CSARDPASVDLGGYTF.

This clonotype was recorded at least ten times. The chain recombines TRBV12-3 or TRBV12-4 with TRBJ1-2; no firm D call. V was shortened by 4 bases and J by 3 bases, with 3 bases between the two germline ends. The CDR3 is 11 residues long. The CDR3 coding sequence is TGTGCCAGCAGTTGGGACTATGGCTACACCTTC. It translates to CASSWDYGYTF.

The J gene is TRBJ1-5, the V gene TRBV5-6, with a tentative D call TRBD1 (5 bases). This CDR3 spans 16 amino acids. The V gene lost 0 bases and the J gene lost 0 bases, with 10 bases spanning the gap. Germline CDR1 reads SGHDT; CDR2 reads YYEEEE. CDR3 nucleotide sequence: TGTGCCAGCAGCTTGGGTGGGGGGAATAGCAATCAGCCCCAGCATTTT. This sequence encodes CASSLGGGNSNQPQHF.

This clonotype was seen ten or more times. V is TRBV19 and J is TRBJ2-3; 7 nucleotides agree with TRBD1. The CDR3 has 14 amino acids. V gave up 3 bases and J gave up 0 bases; unmatched junction bases: 0. Germline CDR1 is LNHDA and CDR2 is SQIVND (reference sequence). CDR3 amino acids: CASSMTGSTDTQYF. The CDR3 DNA reads as TGTGCCAGTAGTATGACAGGGAGCACAGATACGCAGTATTTT.

This clonotype was recorded many times. The rearrangement links TRBV2 to TRBJ2-1; the match to TRBD1 covers 10 bases. The CDR3 length is 14 residues. Germline-derived CDR1 and CDR2 are SNHLY and FYNNEI. The J segment lost 6 bases and the V segment lost 8 bases, leaving 7 bases of the junction unmatched. CDR3 nucleotides: TGTGCCAGCGGGCCTAGGACAGGGGGCAATGAGCAGTTCTTC. It translates to CASGPRTGGNEQFF. The full variable domain, rest sourced from reference TRBV2 and TRBJ2-1, is EPEVTQTPSHQVTQMGQEVILRCVPISNHLYFYWYRQILGQKVEFLVSFYNNEISEKSEIFDDQFSVERPDGSNFTLKIRSTKLEDSAMYFCASGPRTGGNEQFFGPGTRLTVL.

This clonotype was counted a single time. The chain carries TRBV7-2 and TRBJ2-3; possibly TRBD1 or TRBD2 for D (5 bases each). Per germline, CDR1 SGHTA and CDR2 FQGNSA. This CDR3 region has 17 residues. Between the trimmed V and J ends, which lost 2 bases and 2 bases, there was a span of 17 bases. CDR3 nucleotides: TGTGCCAGCAGCTTATTAGGGTCTGGGGGTTACACAGATACGCAGTATTTT. Its translation: CASSLLGSGGYTDTQYF.

This clonotype was counted only a few times. The chain is built from TRBV27 and TRBJ2-3; 11 nucleotides align to TRBD2. The germline gives CDR1 MNHEY, CDR2 SMNVEV (reference sequence). V dropped 5 bases and J dropped 5; count of bases not matched to a gene: 12. The CDR3 has 17 amino acids. This CDR3 reads CASSPLAGGRGKDTQYF. In DNA, the CDR3 is TGTGCCAGCAGTCCCTTAGCGGGGGGGCGCGGGAAAGATACGCAGTATTTT.

This clonotype was seen ten or more times. The rearrangement links TRBV6-2 or TRBV6-3 to TRBJ2-1, with D perhaps being TRBD1 or TRBD2 (5 bases each). This CDR3 has 17 residues. Germline V gene data show CDR1 as MNHEY and CDR2 as SVGEGT. Deletions cut 4 bases from V and 4 bases from J, with 20 bases between. Here the CDR3 reads CASSSGTVHGPYNEQFF. The DNA for the CDR3 is TGTGCCAGCAGTTCCGGGACGGTCCACGGGCCTTACAATGAGCAGTTCTTC.

The gene calls are TRBV4-2 and TRBJ2-2, with 11 bases aligning to TRBD2. V shed 3 bases, J shed 0 bases, and the junction held 6 bases outside the gene matches. Germline-derived CDR1 and CDR2 are LGHNA and YNFKEQ. This CDR3 is 18 amino acids long. This chain's CDR3 is CASSHGIAGGPNTGELFF. The CDR3 DNA follows: TGTGCCAGCAGCCATGGTATAGCGGGAGGGCCGAACACCGGGGAGCTGTTTTTT.

This clonotype has at least ten counts. The chain links TRBV5-4 to TRBJ2-5, with 8 bases lining up with TRBD1. Germline V gene lookup returns CDR1 SGHNT and CDR2 YYREEE (reference sequence). Trimming at V came to 4 bases and at J to 5 bases, leaving 10 bases not matched to a gene. The CDR3 contains 15 residues. The CDR3 region is CASSIRQGSGETQYF. Written as DNA, the CDR3 is TGTGCCAGCAGCATAAGACAGGGGAGCGGGGAGACCCAGTACTTC.

The chain couples TRBV29-1 to TRBJ1-1, with TRBD1 as a possible D gene (5 bases). CDR3 length: 11 residues. V was clipped by 7 bases and J by 7 bases, with 13 bases between them. The germline CDR1 and CDR2 sequences are SQVTM and ANQGSEA. Here the CDR3 DNA reads TGCAGCGCCACGCGGGGGGGTGAAGCTTTCTTT. This translates into CSATRGGEAFF. The variable domain in full, with the rest retrieved from reference TRBV29-1 and TRBJ1-1, is SAVISQKPSRDICQRGTSLTIQCQVDSQVTMMFWYRQQPGQSLTLIATANQGSEATYESGFVIDKFPISRPNLTFSTLTVSNMSPEDSSIYLCSATRGGEAFFGQGTRLTVV.

V gene TRBV23-1 combines with J gene TRBJ2-5; TRBD2 aligns across 12 bases. The better agreement between TRBJ2-7 and the DNA end casts doubt on the J call. TRBV23-1 is flagged as an ORF with uncertain function. The CDR3 is 17 residues long. CDR3 bases: TGCGCCAGCAGTCAATTTTGGGCTAGCGGGAGGGCCTACGAGCAGTACTTC. Translating gives CASSQFWASGRAYEQYF.

This clonotype was seen ten or more times. The chain links TRBV28 to TRBJ2-1, with D possibly TRBD2 on 7 matching bases. The CDR3 is 17 residues long. The ends were cut back, 1 base at V and 5 bases at J, with 18 bases in the middle. CDR1 and CDR2 (germline): MDHEN, SYDVKM. CDR3 nucleotides: TGTGCCAGCAGTTTATCGCGGGGGCGACACCTAAACAATGAGCAGTTCTTC. The encoded protein is CASSLSRGRHLNNEQFF.

In this sample, this clonotype turned up many times. CDR3 DNA sequence: TGTGCCAGCAGTTACTTGGACAGATCCTACGAGCAGTACTTC. Residues: CASSYLDRSYEQYF. The chain has TRBV6-6 and TRBJ2-7; perhaps TRBD1 as D (6 bases). This CDR3 is built from 14 residues. Trimming stripped 1 base from V and 1 base from J, with 8 bases between. The germline CDR1 and CDR2 sequences are MNHNY and SVGAGI (reference sequence).